This T cell receptor beta chain originates from a study of shared clonotypes between healthy human individuals. The protocol was immunoSEQ multiplex PCR, while the TCRdb copy is restricted to in-frame clones and leaves out a portion. The sample holds 600,000 to 750,000 clones; 72% are singletons and the top ten take about 1.7%. This clone has just a few counts. Germline V gives CDR1 MNHNY, CDR2 SVGAGI (reference sequence). This CDR3 is built from 15 residues. V lost 5 bases to trimming and J lost 5 bases, with 19 bases between them. The rearrangement joins TRBV6-6 to TRBJ2-7, with D perhaps matching TRBD2 (6 bases). The specimen was memory CD4+ T cells sorted from blood. Subset in this sample: CD45RA-negative fraction. This clonotype was sampled from a woman aged 25-40 years in good health. The CDR3 spells CASSPGVAAVNEQYF. CDR3 in DNA: TGTGCCAGCAGTCCCGGGGTAGCGGCAGTCAACGAGCAGTACTTC.